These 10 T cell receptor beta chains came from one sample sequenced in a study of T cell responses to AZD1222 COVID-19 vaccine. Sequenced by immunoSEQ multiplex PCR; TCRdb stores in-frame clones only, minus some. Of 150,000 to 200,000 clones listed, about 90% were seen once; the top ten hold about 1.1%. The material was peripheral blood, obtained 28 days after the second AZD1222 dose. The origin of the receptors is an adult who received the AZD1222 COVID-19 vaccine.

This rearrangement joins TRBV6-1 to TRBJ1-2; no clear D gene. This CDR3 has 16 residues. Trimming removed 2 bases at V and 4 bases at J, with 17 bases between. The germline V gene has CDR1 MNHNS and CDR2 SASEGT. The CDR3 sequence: CASSEKGRVFGYGYTF. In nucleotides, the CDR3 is TGTGCCAGCAGTGAAAAGGGTAGGGTCTTTGGCTATGGCTACACCTTC.

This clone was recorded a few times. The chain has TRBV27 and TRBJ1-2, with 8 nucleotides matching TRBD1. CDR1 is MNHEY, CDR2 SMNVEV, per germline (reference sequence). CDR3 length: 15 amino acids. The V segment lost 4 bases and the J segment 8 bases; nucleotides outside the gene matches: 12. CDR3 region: CASSSKDRALKGYTF. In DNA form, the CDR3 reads TGTGCCAGCAGTTCTAAGGACAGGGCCTTAAAAGGCTACACCTTC.

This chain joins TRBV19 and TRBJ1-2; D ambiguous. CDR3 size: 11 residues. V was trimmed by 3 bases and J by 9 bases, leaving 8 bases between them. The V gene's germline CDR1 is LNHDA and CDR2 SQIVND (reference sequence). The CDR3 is CASSIGWSYTF. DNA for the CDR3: TGTGCCAGTAGTATTGGGTGGAGCTACACCTTC.

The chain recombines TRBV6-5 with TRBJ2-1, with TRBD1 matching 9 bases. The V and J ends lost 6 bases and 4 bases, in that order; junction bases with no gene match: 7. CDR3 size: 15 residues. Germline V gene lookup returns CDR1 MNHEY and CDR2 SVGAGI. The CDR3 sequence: CASSRRDRVYNEQFF. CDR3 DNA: TGTGCCAGCAGCCGCCGGGACAGGGTTTACAATGAGCAGTTCTTC.

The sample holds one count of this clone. The CDR3 is CASSWAGTGLTDTQYF. In DNA form, the CDR3 reads TGCGCCAGCAGCTGGGCCGGGACAGGGCTCACAGATACGCAGTATTTT. The V call is TRBV5-1, the J call TRBJ2-3, with 9 bases identical to TRBD1. Germline V gene sequence: CDR1 SGHRS, CDR2 YFSETQ. After removal of 3 bases from V and 2 bases from J, the junction contained 7 bases not matched to a gene. CDR3 length: 16 amino acids. Looking up the rest from reference TRBV5-1 and TRBJ2-3 gives the full variable domain: KAGVTQTPRYLIKTRGQQVTLSCSPISGHRSVSWYQQTPGQGLQFLFEYFSETQRNKGNFPGRFSGRQFSNSRSEMNVSTLELGDSALYLCASSWAGTGLTDTQYFGPGTRLTVL.

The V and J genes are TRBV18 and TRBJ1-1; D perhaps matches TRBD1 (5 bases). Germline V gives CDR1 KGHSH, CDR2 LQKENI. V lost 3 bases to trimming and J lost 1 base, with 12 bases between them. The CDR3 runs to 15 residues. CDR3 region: CASSPLDRPNTEAFF. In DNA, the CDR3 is TGTGCCAGCTCACCCCTAGACAGACCGAACACTGAAGCTTTCTTT. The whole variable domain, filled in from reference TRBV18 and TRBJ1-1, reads NAGVMQNPRHLVRRRGQEARLRCSPMKGHSHVYWYRQLPEEGLKFMVYLQKENIIDESGMPKERFSAEFPKEGPSILRIQQVVRGDSAAYFCASSPLDRPNTEAFFGQGTRLTVV.

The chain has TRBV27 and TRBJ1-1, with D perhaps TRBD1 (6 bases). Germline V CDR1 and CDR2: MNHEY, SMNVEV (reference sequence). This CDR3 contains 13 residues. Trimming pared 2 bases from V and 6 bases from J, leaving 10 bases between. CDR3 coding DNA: TGTGCCAGCAGTTTAGGGCAGGGGTCTGAAGCTTTCTTT. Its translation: CASSLGQGSEAFF.

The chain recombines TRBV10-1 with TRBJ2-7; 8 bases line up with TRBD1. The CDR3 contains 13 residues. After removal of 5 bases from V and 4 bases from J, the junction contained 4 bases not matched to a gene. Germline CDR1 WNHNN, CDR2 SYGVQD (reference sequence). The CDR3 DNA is TGCGCCAGCAGTTCAGGGGGCTCGTACGAGCAGTACTTC. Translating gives CASSSGGSYEQYF.

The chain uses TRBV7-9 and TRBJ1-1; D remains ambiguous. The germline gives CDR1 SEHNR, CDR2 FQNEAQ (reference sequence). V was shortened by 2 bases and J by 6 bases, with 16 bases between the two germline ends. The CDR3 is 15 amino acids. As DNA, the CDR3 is TGTGCCAGCAGCTTAAATCAAGCCCTTGTCGCTGAAGCTTTCTTT. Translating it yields CASSLNQALVAEAFF.

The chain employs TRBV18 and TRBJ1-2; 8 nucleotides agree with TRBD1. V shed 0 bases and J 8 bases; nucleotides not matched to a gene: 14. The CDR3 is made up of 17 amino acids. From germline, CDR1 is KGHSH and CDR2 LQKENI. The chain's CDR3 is CASSPPSGTRGQFGYTF. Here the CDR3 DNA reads TGTGCCAGCTCACCACCTTCCGGGACCAGGGGGCAGTTCGGCTACACCTTC.